What follows is one TCR beta chain and its context. Germline V CDR1 and CDR2: SSHAT, FNYEAQ (reference sequence). The V and J ends lost 1 base and 1 base respectively, with 4 bases between them. The CDR3 consists of 14 residues. The sample comes from a study of blood T cell repertoires in COVID-19. Turning to the study itself: The United States, Italy and Spain supplied acute and convalescent COVID-19 samples. In each case, the material was cDNA or gDNA derived from T cells, B-cell-depleted T cells, or PBMCs.

Per the authors' pipeline: Quantification of nucleated cells was approximated via reference gene primer amplification. Sequencing used immunoSEQ multiplex PCR; TCRdb keeps in-frame clones, though not all of them. Clone size and V and J calls were adopted from that table, with D and trimming inferred from the DNA. The sample consists of 80,000 or so clones, approximately 90% of them appearing once. Specimen: peripheral blood. The TCR originated in a man aged 45-65 years with acute or convalescent COVID-19. This chain joins TRBV7-7 and TRBJ2-2; D is ambiguous. The CDR3 DNA sequence: TGTGCCAGCAGCTTAGATCGGAACACCGGGGAGCTGTTTTTT. This codes for CASSLDRNTGELFF.